This T cell receptor (beta chain) comes out of a study of blood T cell repertoires in COVID-19. Background on the study: Acute-phase and convalescent COVID-19 samples originated in the United States, Italy and Spain. Nucleic acid was either cDNA or gDNA, and it came from T cells, B-cell-depleted T cells, or PBMCs.

The CDR3 sequence is 16 residues long. The trim removed 1 base at V and 1 base at J, leaving 3 bases unmatched. The V gene's germline CDR1 is SGHAT and CDR2 FQDESV (reference sequence). In the authors' methods: By means of reference gene primer amplification, nucleated cell counts were estimated. Method: immunoSEQ multiplex PCR; TCRdb's copy keeps in-frame clones and lacks some. That table is the source of V, J and clone size, and D and trimming were worked out from the DNA. The table lists some 170,000 clones, approximately 80% of them singletons. This TCR came from a woman between 40 and 50 years old with COVID-19, enrolled during active disease. Sequencing was carried out using peripheral blood. This chain links TRBV11-1 with TRBJ2-3; the match to TRBD2 covers 9 bases. The chain's CDR3 is CASSLVRGGGTDTQYF. The CDR3 region has the DNA TGTGCCAGCAGCTTAGTGCGCGGGGGGGGCACAGATACGCAGTATTTT.